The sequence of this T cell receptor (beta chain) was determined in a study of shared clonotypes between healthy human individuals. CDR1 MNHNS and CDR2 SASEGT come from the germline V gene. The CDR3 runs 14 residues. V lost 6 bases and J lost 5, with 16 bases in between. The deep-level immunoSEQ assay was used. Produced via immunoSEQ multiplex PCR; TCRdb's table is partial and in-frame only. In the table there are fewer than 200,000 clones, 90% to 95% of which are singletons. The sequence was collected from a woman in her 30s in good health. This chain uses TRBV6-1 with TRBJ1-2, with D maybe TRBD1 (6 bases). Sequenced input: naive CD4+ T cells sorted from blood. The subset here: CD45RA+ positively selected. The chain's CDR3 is CASRPGQSLYGYTF. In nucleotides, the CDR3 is TGTGCCAGCAGGCCGGGACAAAGCCTGTATGGCTACACCTTC.